This TCR beta chain was sequenced in a study of CD8+ T cells in alopecia areata. Overall study context: In an open-label trial, patients got 5 to 10 mg tofacitinib twice daily.

cDNA prepared by RNA extraction and subsequent reverse transcription served as the template for sequencing. The assay was immunoSEQ multiplex PCR, and TCRdb's table has in-frame clones only and misses some. The table shows 200,000 to 250,000 clones, with around three fifths occurring only once. Described treatment: oral pan-JAK inhibitor, 5-10 mg twice daily. Researchers gathered lesional scalp punch biopsies and peripheral blood from patients with alopecia areata. This clone was observed a handful of times. Trimming shortened V by 5 bases and J by 8 bases, and 9 bases separated the two germline ends. The V gene's germline CDR1 is SGHTA and CDR2 FQGTGA. CDR3 length equals 12 residues.

The TCR sequence derives from a human donor with alopecia areata. The material was CD4+ T cells sorted from blood, obtained at week 4, from a patient treated with tofacitinib. The chain is built from TRBV7-3 and TRBJ2-2, with D perhaps TRBD1 or TRBD2 (5 bases each). This chain's CDR3 is CASSHGTGELFF. For the CDR3, the DNA is TGTGCCAGCAGCCACGGGACGGGGGAGCTGTTTTTT.